The entry below gives a single T cell receptor beta chain sequence along with its context. The antigen is not known. Running of the v3.0 immunoSEQ assay took place at survey level. Profiled with immunoSEQ multiplex PCR; TCRdb holds only in-frame clones, not every one. The table records about 24,000 clones, approximately 88% of them present only once. This sample was taken from a study of long-term antiretroviral therapy in people with HIV. Whole-study context: It was about a decade after the earliest samples that the 2015 immediate-ART recommendation appeared.

This CDR3 has 16 amino acids. The V and J ends lost 0 bases and 6 bases, in that order; junction bases with no gene match: 10. CDR1 is SNHLY, CDR2 FYNNEI, per germline. Study-level results: Dominating the repertoire at all time points were the clones that expanded before ART.

V usage is TRBV2 and J usage is TRBJ1-2; 7 bases line up with TRBD1. Sequenced here: unsorted PBMCs, sampled around 4.1 years after starting antiretroviral therapy. The clonotype comes from a man aged 25 to 40 with HIV. The CDR3 loop reads CASSEALEWDSNGYTF. DNA for the CDR3: TGTGCCAGCAGTGAAGCGCTTGAGTGGGACAGCAATGGCTACACCTTC.